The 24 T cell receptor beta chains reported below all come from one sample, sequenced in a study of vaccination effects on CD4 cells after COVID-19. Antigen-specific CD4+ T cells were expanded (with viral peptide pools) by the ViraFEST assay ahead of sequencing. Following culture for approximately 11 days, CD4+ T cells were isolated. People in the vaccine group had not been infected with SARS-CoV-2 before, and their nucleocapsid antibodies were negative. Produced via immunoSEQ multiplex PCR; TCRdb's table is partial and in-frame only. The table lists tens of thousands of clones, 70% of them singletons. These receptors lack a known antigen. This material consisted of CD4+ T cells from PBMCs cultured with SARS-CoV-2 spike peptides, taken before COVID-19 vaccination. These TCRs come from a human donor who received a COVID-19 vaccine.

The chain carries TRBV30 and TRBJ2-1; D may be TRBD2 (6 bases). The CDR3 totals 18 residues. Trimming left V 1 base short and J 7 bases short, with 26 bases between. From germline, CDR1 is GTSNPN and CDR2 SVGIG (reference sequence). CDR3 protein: CAWSGGRRDSTNINEQFF. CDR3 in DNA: TGTGCCTGGAGTGGGGGCCGACGGGACTCGACCAATATTAATGAGCAGTTCTTC.

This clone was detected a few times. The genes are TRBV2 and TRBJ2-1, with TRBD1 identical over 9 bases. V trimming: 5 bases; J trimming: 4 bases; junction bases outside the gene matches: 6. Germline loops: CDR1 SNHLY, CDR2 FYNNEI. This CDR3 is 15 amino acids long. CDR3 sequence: CASSPQGAAYNEQFF. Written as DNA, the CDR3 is TGTGCCAGCAGTCCACAGGGGGCAGCTTACAATGAGCAGTTCTTC.

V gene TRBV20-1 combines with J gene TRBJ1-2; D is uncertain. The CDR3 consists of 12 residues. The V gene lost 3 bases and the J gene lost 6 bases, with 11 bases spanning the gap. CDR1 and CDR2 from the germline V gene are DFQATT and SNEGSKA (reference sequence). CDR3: CSASMGKDGYTF. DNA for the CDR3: TGCAGTGCTAGTATGGGGAAGGATGGCTACACCTTC.

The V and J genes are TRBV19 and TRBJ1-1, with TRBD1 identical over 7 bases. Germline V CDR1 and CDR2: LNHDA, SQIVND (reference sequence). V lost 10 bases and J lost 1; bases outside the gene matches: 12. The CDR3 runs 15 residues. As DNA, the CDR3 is TGTGCCACCGGCCAGGGGGGCTTGGGGAACACTGAAGCTTTCTTT. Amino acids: CATGQGGLGNTEAFF. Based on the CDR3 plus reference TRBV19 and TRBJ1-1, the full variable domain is DGGITQSPKYLFRKEGQNVTLSCEQNLNHDAMYWYRQDPGQGLRLIYYSQIVNDFQKGDIAEGYSVSREKKESFPLTVTSAQKNPTAFYLCATGQGGLGNTEAFFGQGTRLTVV.

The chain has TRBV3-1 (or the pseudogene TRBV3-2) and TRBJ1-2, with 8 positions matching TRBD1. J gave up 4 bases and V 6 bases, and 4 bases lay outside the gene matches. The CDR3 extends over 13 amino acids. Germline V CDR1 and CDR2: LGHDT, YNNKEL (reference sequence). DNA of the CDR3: TGTGCCAGCAGTCGGGACAGGCCCTATGGCTACACCTTC. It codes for CASSRDRPYGYTF.

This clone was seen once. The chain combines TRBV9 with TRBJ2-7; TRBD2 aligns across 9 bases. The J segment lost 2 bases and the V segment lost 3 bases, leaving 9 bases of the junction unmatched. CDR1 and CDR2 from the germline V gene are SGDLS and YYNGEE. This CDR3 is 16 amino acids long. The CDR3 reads CASSASKLAGPYEQYF. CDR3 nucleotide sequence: TGTGCCAGCAGCGCCTCAAAACTAGCGGGCCCCTACGAGCAGTACTTC.

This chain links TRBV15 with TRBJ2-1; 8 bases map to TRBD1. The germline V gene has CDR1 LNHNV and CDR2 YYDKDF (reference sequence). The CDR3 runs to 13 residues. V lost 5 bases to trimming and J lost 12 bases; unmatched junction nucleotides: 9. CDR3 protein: CATSPGQGKGQFF. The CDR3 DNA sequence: TGTGCCACCAGCCCAGGACAGGGAAAAGGGCAGTTCTTC.

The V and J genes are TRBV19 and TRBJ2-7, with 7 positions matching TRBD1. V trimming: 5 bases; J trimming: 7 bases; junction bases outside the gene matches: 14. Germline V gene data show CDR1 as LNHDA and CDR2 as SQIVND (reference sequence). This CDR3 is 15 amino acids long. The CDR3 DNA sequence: TGTGCCAGTAGTCCGCTGGACAGGCTCTCAGGGGAGCAGTACTTC. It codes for CASSPLDRLSGEQYF.

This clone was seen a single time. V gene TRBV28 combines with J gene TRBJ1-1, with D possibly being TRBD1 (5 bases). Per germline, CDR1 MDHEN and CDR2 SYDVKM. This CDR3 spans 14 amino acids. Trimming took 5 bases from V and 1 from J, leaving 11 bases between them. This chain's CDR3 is CASSLPDRNTEAFF. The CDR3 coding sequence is TGTGCCAGCAGTCTTCCCGACAGGAACACTGAAGCTTTCTTT.

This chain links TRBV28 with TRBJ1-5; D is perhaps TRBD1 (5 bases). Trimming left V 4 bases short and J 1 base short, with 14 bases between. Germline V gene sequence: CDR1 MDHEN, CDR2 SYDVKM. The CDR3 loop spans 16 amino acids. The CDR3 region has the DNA TGTGCCAGCAGTTCCCTCGAGAGGGGCAGCAATCAGCCCCAGCATTTT. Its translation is CASSSLERGSNQPQHF.

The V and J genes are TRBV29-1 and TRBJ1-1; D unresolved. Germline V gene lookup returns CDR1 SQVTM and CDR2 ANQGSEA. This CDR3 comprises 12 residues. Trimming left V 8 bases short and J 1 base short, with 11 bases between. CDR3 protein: CSSRAGNTEAFF. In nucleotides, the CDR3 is TGCAGCTCGAGGGCGGGGAACACTGAAGCTTTCTTT.

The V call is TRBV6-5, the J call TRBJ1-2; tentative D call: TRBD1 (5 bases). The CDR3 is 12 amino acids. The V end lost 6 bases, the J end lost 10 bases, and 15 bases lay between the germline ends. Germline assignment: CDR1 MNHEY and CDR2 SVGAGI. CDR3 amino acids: CASSPLRQHYTF. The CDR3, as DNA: TGTGCCAGCAGCCCCCTTCGACAGCACTACACCTTC.

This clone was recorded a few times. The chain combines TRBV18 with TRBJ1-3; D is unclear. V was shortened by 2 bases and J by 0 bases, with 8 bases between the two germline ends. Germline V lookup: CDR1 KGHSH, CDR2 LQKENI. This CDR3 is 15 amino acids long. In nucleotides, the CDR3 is TGTGCCAGCTCACCAGGGCTGAACTCTGGAAACACCATATATTTT. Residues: CASSPGLNSGNTIYF.

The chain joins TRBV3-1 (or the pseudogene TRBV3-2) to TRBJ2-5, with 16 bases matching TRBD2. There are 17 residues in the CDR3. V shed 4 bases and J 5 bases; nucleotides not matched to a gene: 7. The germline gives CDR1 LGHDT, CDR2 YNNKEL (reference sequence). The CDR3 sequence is CASSRGTSGRAVETQYF. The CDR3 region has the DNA TGTGCCAGCAGCCGAGGGACTAGCGGGAGGGCCGTGGAGACCCAGTACTTC.

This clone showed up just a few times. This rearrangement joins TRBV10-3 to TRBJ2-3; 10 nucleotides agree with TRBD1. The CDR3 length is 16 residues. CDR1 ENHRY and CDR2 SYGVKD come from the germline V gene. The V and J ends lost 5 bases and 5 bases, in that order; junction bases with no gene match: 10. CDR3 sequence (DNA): TGTGCCATCAGTTCCCGAGGACAGGGGGGGGGAGATACGCAGTATTTT. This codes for CAISSRGQGGGDTQYF.

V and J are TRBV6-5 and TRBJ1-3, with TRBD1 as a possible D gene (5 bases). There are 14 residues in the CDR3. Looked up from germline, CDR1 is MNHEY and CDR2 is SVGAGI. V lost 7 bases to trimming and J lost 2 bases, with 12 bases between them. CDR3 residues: CASKAGRTGNTIYF. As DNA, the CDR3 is TGTGCCAGCAAGGCAGGGAGGACTGGAAACACCATATATTTT.

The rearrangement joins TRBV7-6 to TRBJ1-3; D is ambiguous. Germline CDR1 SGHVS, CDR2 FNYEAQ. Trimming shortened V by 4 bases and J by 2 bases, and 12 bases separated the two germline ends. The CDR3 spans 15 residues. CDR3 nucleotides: TGTGCCAGCAGCTCTAACACAGTCCCTGGAAACACCATATATTTT. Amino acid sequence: CASSSNTVPGNTIYF.

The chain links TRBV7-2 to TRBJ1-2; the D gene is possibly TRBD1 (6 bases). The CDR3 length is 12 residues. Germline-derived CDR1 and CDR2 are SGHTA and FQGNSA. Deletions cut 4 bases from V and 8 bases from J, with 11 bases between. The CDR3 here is CASSSIRGGYTF. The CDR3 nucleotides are TGTGCCAGCAGCTCAATCAGGGGAGGCTACACCTTC. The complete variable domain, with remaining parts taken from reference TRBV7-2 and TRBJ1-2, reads GAGVSQSPSNKVTEKGKDVELRCDPISGHTALYWYRQSLGQGLEFLIYFQGNSAPDKSGLPSDRFSAERTGGSVSTLTIQRTQQEDSAVYLCASSSIRGGYTFGSGTRLTVV.

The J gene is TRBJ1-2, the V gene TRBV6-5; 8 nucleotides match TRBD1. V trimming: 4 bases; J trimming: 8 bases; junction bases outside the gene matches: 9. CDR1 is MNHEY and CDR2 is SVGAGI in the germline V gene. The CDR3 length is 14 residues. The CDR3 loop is CASSSARTGKGYTF. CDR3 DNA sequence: TGTGCCAGCAGTTCTGCCAGGACAGGGAAAGGCTACACCTTC.

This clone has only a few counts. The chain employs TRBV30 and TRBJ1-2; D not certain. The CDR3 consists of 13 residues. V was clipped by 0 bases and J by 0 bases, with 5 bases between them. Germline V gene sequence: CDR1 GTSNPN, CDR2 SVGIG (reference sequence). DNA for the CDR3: TGTGCCTGGAGTGTGGAGGCTAACTATGGCTACACCTTC. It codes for CAWSVEANYGYTF.

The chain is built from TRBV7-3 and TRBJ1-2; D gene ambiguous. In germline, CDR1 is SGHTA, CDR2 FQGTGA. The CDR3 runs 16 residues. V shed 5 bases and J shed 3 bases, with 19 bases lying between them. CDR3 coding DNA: TGTGCCAGCAGCCCCACTCCGGAACAAACTTACTATGGCTACACCTTC. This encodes CASSPTPEQTYYGYTF.

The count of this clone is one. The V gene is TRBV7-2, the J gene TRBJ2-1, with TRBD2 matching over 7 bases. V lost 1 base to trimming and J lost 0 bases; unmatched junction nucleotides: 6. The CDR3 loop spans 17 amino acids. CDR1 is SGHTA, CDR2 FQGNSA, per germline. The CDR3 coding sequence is TGTGCCAGCAGCTTAGACCCAGCGGGAAGCTCCTACAATGAGCAGTTCTTC. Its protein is CASSLDPAGSSYNEQFF.

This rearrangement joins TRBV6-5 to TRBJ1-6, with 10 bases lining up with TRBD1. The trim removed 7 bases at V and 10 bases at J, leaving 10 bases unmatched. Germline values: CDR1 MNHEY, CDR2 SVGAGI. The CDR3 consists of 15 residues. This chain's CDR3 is CASTSMGQGRSPLHF. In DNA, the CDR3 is TGTGCCAGCACCAGCATGGGACAGGGGCGGTCACCCCTCCACTTT.

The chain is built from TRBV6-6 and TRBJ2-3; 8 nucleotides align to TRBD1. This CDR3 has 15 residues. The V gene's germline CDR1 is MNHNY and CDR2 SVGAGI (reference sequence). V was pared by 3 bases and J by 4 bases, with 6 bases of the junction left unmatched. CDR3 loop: CASSYGTGHSDTQYF. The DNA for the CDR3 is TGTGCCAGCAGTTATGGGACAGGACATTCAGATACGCAGTATTTT.